The 27 T cell receptor beta chains given below trace back to one sample, sequenced in a study of response to subunit inactivated influenza vaccine. In TCRdb, the RT-PCR reads were re-called with MiXCR into one record per CDR3 protein. Among 450,000 to 500,000 distinct CDR3 sequences listed, approximately 11% were seen once. The input for sequencing was PBMCs from blood, taken 40 to 50 days after vaccination. These receptor sequences come from a man over 45 who received an inactivated influenza vaccine.

This clonotype appeared many times. The rearrangement uses TRBV11-2 and TRBJ2-1; 8 bases map to TRBD2. The length of the CDR3 is 15 residues. Trimming took 2 bases from V and 2 from J; bases not matched to a gene: 2. Looked up from germline, CDR1 is SGHAT and CDR2 is FQNNGV. The CDR3 DNA sequence: TGTGCCAGCAGCTTAACAGCGGGGGCCTACAATGAGCAGTTCTTC. Translating it yields CASSLTAGAYNEQFF. The full variable domain, its missing parts supplied by reference TRBV11-2 and TRBJ2-1, is EAGVAQSPRYKIIEKRQSVAFWCNPISGHATLYWYQQILGQGPKLLIQFQNNGVVDDSQLPKDRFSAERLKGVDSTLKIQPAKLEDSAVYLCASSLTAGAYNEQFFGPGTRLTVL.

There are a few counts of this clonotype. The CDR3 protein is CASSSQGEAFF. The CDR3 DNA follows: TGTGCCAGCAGTTCACAGGGTGAAGCTTTCTTT. This chain uses TRBV6-2 or TRBV6-3 with TRBJ1-1; a weak D match, TRBD1 (6 bases). This CDR3 comprises 11 residues. V shed 4 bases and J shed 7 bases, with 7 bases lying between them. Germline CDR1 MNHEY, CDR2 SVGEGT.

V gene TRBV29-1 combines with J gene TRBJ2-1; D is possibly TRBD1 (5 bases). Germline lookup yields CDR1 SQVTM and CDR2 ANQGSEA. CDR3 length: 13 residues. With 1 base removed from V and 4 bases from J, the gap between germline ends came to 8 bases. Here the CDR3 DNA reads TGCAGCGTTGAAGCAGGGCGGTACAATGAGCAGTTCTTC. Protein sequence: CSVEAGRYNEQFF.

The V and J genes are TRBV12-3 or TRBV12-4 and TRBJ1-1; D unresolved. V was shortened by 8 bases and J by 1 base, with 14 bases between the two germline ends. The CDR3 consists of 14 residues. CDR3 nucleotide sequence: TGTGCCAGCCGTCGGGCCAGCACGAACACTGAAGCTTTCTTT. Protein product: CASRRASTNTEAFF.

This clonotype showed up just a few times. The chain joins TRBV11-2 to TRBJ2-5, with 15 bases aligning to TRBD2. V lost 5 bases, J lost 4 bases, and 11 bases stayed unmatched. The CDR3 covers 18 residues. Germline CDR1 is SGHAT and CDR2 is FQNNGV. CDR3 bases: TGTGCCAGCAGCCATCGACCAGGACTAGCGGGAGGGTCAGAGACCCAGTACTTC. This encodes CASSHRPGLAGGSETQYF. The full variable domain, completed using reference TRBV11-2 and TRBJ2-5, is EAGVAQSPRYKIIEKRQSVAFWCNPISGHATLYWYQQILGQGPKLLIQFQNNGVVDDSQLPKDRFSAERLKGVDSTLKIQPAKLEDSAVYLCASSHRPGLAGGSETQYFGPGTRLLVL.

V is TRBV6-1 and J is TRBJ1-2; D might be TRBD1 (6 bases). V lost 2 bases and J lost 11, with 18 bases in between. The CDR3 is 14 residues long. Germline loops: CDR1 MNHNS, CDR2 SASEGT. CDR3 protein: CASSEIGYRVRYTF. CDR3 nucleotides: TGTGCCAGCAGTGAAATAGGCTACAGGGTGAGATACACCTTC.

This clonotype showed up many times. CDR3 in amino acids: CASSVDSFSSTDTQYF. CDR3 nucleotide sequence: TGTGCCAGCAGTGTTGACTCTTTCTCTAGCACAGATACGCAGTATTTT. The chain recombines TRBV6-4 with TRBJ2-3; D is unclear. The CDR3 covers 16 residues. V shed 4 bases and J shed 0 bases, with 14 bases lying between them. CDR1 MRHNA and CDR2 SNTAGT come from the germline V gene.

The J gene is TRBJ2-5, the V gene TRBV7-8; D gene uncertain. Germline CDR1 and CDR2: SGHVS and FQNEAQ. With 5 bases removed from V and 5 bases from J, the gap between germline ends came to 21 bases. The CDR3 has 16 amino acids. The CDR3: CASSLSKSRLTETQYF. For the CDR3, the DNA is TGTGCCAGCAGCCTGTCGAAGTCCCGGTTAACGGAGACCCAGTACTTC.

This clonotype was detected a few times. The chain couples TRBV28 to TRBJ2-4; D is possibly TRBD2 (6 bases). Germline values: CDR1 MDHEN, CDR2 SYDVKM. The CDR3 runs to 15 residues. The V end was cut by 11 bases, the J end by 3 bases, with 20 bases between. The CDR3 DNA reads TGTGCCTCCGGAGATGGGGTGGGAGGCAAAAACATTCAGTACTTC. Its protein product is CASGDGVGGKNIQYF.

This clonotype showed up just a few times. The V call is TRBV6-5, the J call TRBJ2-7; D is ambiguous. The V end was cut by 3 bases, the J end by 3 bases, with 15 bases between. Germline V gene sequence: CDR1 MNHEY, CDR2 SVGAGI. This CDR3 spans 15 amino acids. This chain's CDR3 is CASSYPRPPVYEQYF. The CDR3 DNA is TGTGCCAGCAGTTATCCCCGGCCCCCAGTCTACGAGCAGTACTTC.

This clonotype occurred a few times. The chain links TRBV28 to TRBJ2-2; 7 positions match TRBD2. The CDR3 covers 14 residues. The J segment lost 6 bases and the V segment lost 7 bases, leaving 8 bases of the junction unmatched. Germline V gene sequence: CDR1 MDHEN, CDR2 SYDVKM. The CDR3 DNA reads TGTGCCAGCAACTCCGGGAGGAAAGCCGGGGAGCTGTTTTTT. This translates into CASNSGRKAGELFF.

CDR3 DNA: TGTGCCAGCAGCCGCCAACTAGACTACGAGCAGTACTTC. Translation: CASSRQLDYEQYF. The chain has TRBV6-2 or TRBV6-3 and TRBJ2-7; a possible D gene is TRBD2 (5 bases). Germline lookup yields CDR1 MNHEY and CDR2 SVGEGT. The CDR3 spans 13 residues. Trimming left V 6 bases short and J 3 bases short, with 12 bases between.

The chain is built from TRBV20-1 and TRBJ2-3; 9 bases map to TRBD2. With V trimmed by 7 bases and J by 5 bases, 10 bases remained unmatched. This CDR3 is built from 14 residues. Germline CDR1 is DFQATT and CDR2 is SNEGSKA (reference sequence). This chain's CDR3 is CSGSSGAGRDTQYF. Here the CDR3 DNA reads TGCAGTGGTTCTAGCGGGGCTGGTCGAGATACGCAGTATTTT.

This chain joins TRBV11-2 and TRBJ2-1; 10 bases align to TRBD1. Germline V gives CDR1 SGHAT, CDR2 FQNNGV. CDR3 length equals 17 residues. V was clipped by 1 base and J by 12 bases; unmatched bases: 15. CDR3 sequence reads: CASSLAPTDRGGSWQFF. CDR3 nucleotide sequence: TGTGCCAGCAGCTTAGCACCGACGGACAGGGGGGGAAGCTGGCAGTTCTTC. Supplemented by reference TRBV11-2 and TRBJ2-1, the full variable domain reads EAGVAQSPRYKIIEKRQSVAFWCNPISGHATLYWYQQILGQGPKLLIQFQNNGVVDDSQLPKDRFSAERLKGVDSTLKIQPAKLEDSAVYLCASSLAPTDRGGSWQFFGPGTRLTVL.

The chain has TRBV28 and TRBJ2-7, with 11 bases fitting TRBD2. V was clipped by 8 bases and J by 4 bases; unmatched bases: 13. CDR1 and CDR2 from the germline V gene are MDHEN and SYDVKM. The CDR3 is made up of 16 amino acids. The CDR3 is CASGGTSGAKTYEQYF. The CDR3 coding sequence is TGTGCCAGCGGAGGGACTAGCGGTGCCAAAACATACGAGCAGTACTTC.

The V and J genes are TRBV4-2 and TRBJ2-3; 13 nucleotides line up with TRBD2. Germline V gives CDR1 LGHNA, CDR2 YNFKEQ. The CDR3 is made up of 16 amino acids. J lost 5 bases, V lost 0 bases, and 2 bases had no gene match. The CDR3: CASSQEGLAGVDTQYF. The CDR3 DNA reads as TGTGCCAGCAGCCAAGAAGGACTAGCGGGAGTAGATACGCAGTATTTT.

The chain is built from TRBV15 and TRBJ2-7, with TRBD1 matching over 7 bases. Trimming at V came to 5 bases and at J to 2 bases, leaving 6 bases not matched to a gene. There are 14 residues in the CDR3. Looked up from germline, CDR1 is LNHNV and CDR2 is YYDKDF (reference sequence). The CDR3 here is CATSRTGDTYEQYF. In DNA, the CDR3 is TGTGCCACCAGCCGCACAGGGGACACCTACGAGCAGTACTTC. Based on the CDR3 plus reference TRBV15 and TRBJ2-7, the full variable domain is DAMVIQNPRYQVTQFGKPVTLSCSQTLNHNVMYWYQQKSSQAPKLLFHYYDKDFNNEADTPDNFQSRRPNTSFCFLDIRSPGLGDTAMYLCATSRTGDTYEQYFGPGTRLTVT.

The genes are TRBV9 and TRBJ2-1; D remains unclear. The CDR3 has 12 amino acids. Germline lookup yields CDR1 SGDLS and CDR2 YYNGEE. The V gene lost 3 bases and the J gene lost 9 bases, with 10 bases spanning the gap. CDR3 in amino acids: CASSGSRPEQFF. CDR3 nucleotide sequence: TGTGCCAGCAGCGGTAGCAGGCCTGAGCAGTTCTTC.

There are a few counts of this clonotype. The V and J genes are TRBV4-3 and TRBJ1-1, with 8 bases matching TRBD1. Trimming cost V 5 bases and J 6 bases; bases outside gene matches: 14. Germline-derived CDR1 and CDR2 are LGHNA and YSLEER. The length of the CDR3 is 16 residues. The CDR3 DNA reads as TGCGCCAGCAGCGGACAGGGATTAATTTCAGACGCTGAAGCTTTCTTT. This codes for CASSGQGLISDAEAFF.

The DNA for the CDR3 is TGTGCCAGCAGCCTACAGGGATTCACAGATACGCAGTATTTT. It specifies CASSLQGFTDTQYF. The genes are TRBV7-9 and TRBJ2-3; D may be TRBD1 (6 bases). Trimming pared 5 bases from V and 2 bases from J, leaving 11 bases between. The CDR3 is 14 residues long. Germline CDR1 SEHNR, CDR2 FQNEAQ (reference sequence).

This clonotype was counted between two and nine times. The chain recombines TRBV6-1 with TRBJ2-1; D uncertain. CDR3 length: 13 residues. Germline V gene sequence: CDR1 MNHNS, CDR2 SASEGT. Trimming cost V 6 bases and J 5 bases, with 11 bases left between them. The CDR3 DNA follows: TGTGCCAGCAGAGCCTCCCCTAACAATGAGCAGTTCTTC. Translation gives CASRASPNNEQFF.

This clonotype occurred a few times. The chain joins TRBV5-1 to TRBJ2-3; 7 bases are shared with TRBD2. The germline V gene encodes CDR1 SGHRS and CDR2 YFSETQ. The junction had 9 bases not matched to a gene; V was cut back by 1 base and J by 4 bases. The CDR3 is 16 residues long. For the CDR3, the DNA is TGCGCCAGCAGCTTGTTAAGCGGGGCTACCGCAGATACGCAGTATTTT. Translation gives CASSLLSGATADTQYF.

This clonotype appeared many times. This CDR3 is CASSFGTGNQPQHF. In nucleotides, the CDR3 is TGTGCCAGCAGCTTCGGGACTGGCAATCAGCCCCAGCATTTT. The V gene is TRBV5-5, the J gene TRBJ1-5, with TRBD1 as a possible D gene (5 bases). The CDR3 contains 14 residues. Looked up from germline, CDR1 is SGHKS and CDR2 is YYEKEE (reference sequence). Trimming removed 2 bases at V and 2 bases at J, with 8 bases between.

In its sample, this clonotype was seen a few times. The chain combines TRBV20-1 with TRBJ2-2, with TRBD2 as a possible D gene (5 bases). CDR3 length: 14 residues. Trimming stripped 4 bases from V and 1 base from J, with 10 bases between. Germline V lookup: CDR1 DFQATT, CDR2 SNEGSKA (reference sequence). The CDR3 bases are TGCAGTGCTAACCAGCGGAGGAACACCGGGGAGCTGTTTTTT. This sequence encodes CSANQRRNTGELFF.

The count of this clonotype is one. The V gene is TRBV28, the J gene TRBJ2-1; D remains ambiguous. The CDR3 has 15 amino acids. Trimming left V 4 bases short and J 8 bases short, with 18 bases between. Germline CDR1 and CDR2: MDHEN and SYDVKM. CDR3: CASSSLFRSQHEQFF. In DNA, the CDR3 is TGTGCCAGCAGTTCATTATTCCGTTCACAGCATGAGCAGTTCTTC.

This clonotype was detected ten times or more. The chain carries TRBV20-1 and TRBJ2-7; 7 bases match TRBD2. From germline, CDR1 is DFQATT and CDR2 SNEGSKA (reference sequence). The CDR3 contains 12 residues. Germline trimming cut 6 bases from V and 3 bases from J; bases unmatched to any gene: 5. DNA of the CDR3: TGCAGTGCCCGCGGGAGTAACTACGAGCAGTACTTC. As protein: CSARGSNYEQYF.

The chain couples TRBV5-5 to TRBJ2-4, with TRBD1 matching 9 bases. Germline CDR1 and CDR2: SGHKS and YYEKEE (reference sequence). This CDR3 has 16 amino acids. The ends lost 1 base at V and 8 bases at J; junction bases unmatched: 10. CDR3 sequence reads: CASSLIGGTGKDIQYF. CDR3 coding DNA: TGTGCCAGCAGCTTGATCGGGGGGACAGGGAAGGACATTCAGTACTTC.